This T cell receptor (beta chain) is from a study of T-cell reconstitution after alpha-beta-depleted transplantation in children. Overall study findings and caveats: Where alpha-beta T cells came from about two months after transplant was reportedly several hundred expanded graft clones. T-cell numbers and diversity one year post-transplant derived largely from freshly generated T cells. After transplant, high TCRbeta diversity at day 60 in some patients arose from surviving recipient T cells and thymic progenitors.

V lost 0 bases and J lost 5, with 11 bases in between. The CDR3 sequence is 14 residues long. Germline V gives CDR1 SGHRS, CDR2 YFSETQ. There are many counts of this clonotype. Its antigen remains unidentified. Unique molecular identifiers were built into the TCRbeta library. TCRdb called the PCR reads again in MiXCR, with one record for every CDR3 protein. Counted here are some 460,000 distinct CDR3 sequences, roughly 15% occurring once; the ten biggest clones make up about 32%. The material was PBMCs, mostly from graft donor cells, obtained 360 days after TCRalphabeta/CD19-depleted stem cell transplant. The TCR sequence derives from a boy younger than two who had a stem cell transplant for Wiskott-Aldrich syndrome, so the T cells may come from the graft donor. The genes are TRBV5-1 and TRBJ2-5, with D maybe TRBD1 (6 bases). As DNA, the CDR3 is TGCGCCAGCAGCTTGGTTGGAAGGGGGGAGACCCAGTACTTC. Translation: CASSLVGRGETQYF.